The 18 T cell receptor beta chains below come from one sample, sequenced in a study of T cells in Graves' hyperthyroidism and ophthalmopathy. TCR beta CDR3 regions were amplified from RNA transcripts. In the first-round RT-PCR of the TCR CDR3, the HTBI primer set was used. Via MiXCR, TCRdb re-called the multiplex PCR reads, giving one row per CDR3 protein. The sample has approximately 400,000 distinct CDR3 sequences; approximately 15% are singletons. The specimen was blood. Source of these receptors: a woman between 18 and 30 years old with Graves' hyperthyroidism.

The chain joins TRBV12-3 or TRBV12-4 to TRBJ1-1; 8 bases match TRBD1. V lost 3 bases, J lost 1 base, and 4 bases stayed unmatched. The CDR3 spans 15 residues. CDR3 protein: CASSLSGTGNTEAFF. CDR3 DNA: TGTGCCAGCAGTTTGAGTGGGACAGGGAACACTGAAGCTTTCTTT.

This clonotype came up many times. This chain connects TRBV11-2 to TRBJ2-7, with D possibly being TRBD2 (6 bases). Germline lookup yields CDR1 SGHAT and CDR2 FQNNGV. V was shortened by 6 bases and J by 0 bases, with 15 bases between the two germline ends. This CDR3 comprises 15 residues. CDR3 protein: CASRPHSGGSYEQYF. The CDR3 DNA follows: TGTGCCAGCAGACCTCATTCCGGGGGCTCCTACGAGCAGTACTTC.

This clonotype was recorded at least ten times. This chain links TRBV11-1 with TRBJ2-1, with TRBD2 matching over 8 bases. The CDR3 has 16 amino acids. The ends lost 1 base at V and 4 bases at J; junction bases unmatched: 6. Germline assignment: CDR1 SGHAT and CDR2 FQDESV (reference sequence). This CDR3 is CASSLGAGALYNEQFF. The CDR3 nucleotides read TGTGCCAGCAGCTTAGGAGCGGGGGCCTTATACAATGAGCAGTTCTTC.

The chain links TRBV15 to TRBJ2-5, with no clear D. CDR3 length equals 13 residues. The germline V gene encodes CDR1 LNHNV and CDR2 YYDKDF (reference sequence). With 3 bases removed from V and 5 bases from J, the gap between germline ends came to 10 bases. CDR3 region: CATSSPPGETQYF. The CDR3 DNA is TGTGCCACCAGCAGCCCCCCCGGGGAGACCCAGTACTTC.

This sequence joins TRBV4-1 and TRBJ1-2, with D unresolved. The CDR3 spans 14 residues. Germline CDR1 is MGHRA and CDR2 is YSYEKL. The germline V and J ends were trimmed by 2 bases and 4 bases, with 11 bases remaining between them. CDR3 bases: TGCGCCAGCAGCCAACCCGACGGGGTCTATGGCTACACCTTC. Translating gives CASSQPDGVYGYTF.

This clonotype was recorded many times. J is TRBJ1-2 and V is TRBV6-1; the D is unclear. The ends were cut back, 2 bases at V and 4 bases at J, with 8 bases in the middle. The CDR3 has 13 residues. Germline CDR1 and CDR2: MNHNS and SASEGT. CDR3 DNA sequence: TGTGCCAGCAGTGAACGTCGGATCTATGGCTACACCTTC. Its translation: CASSERRIYGYTF.

In the case of this clonotype: Given a much more abundant clone one base away, this may be a read error. The chain uses TRBV20-1 and TRBJ2-7; 7 positions match TRBD2. Germline V gene sequence: CDR1 DFQATT, CDR2 SNEGSKA (reference sequence). There are 12 residues in the CDR3. The CDR3 DNA sequence: TGCATTGCTAGCGGACACACCTACGAGCAGTACTTC. Its translation: CIASGHTYEQYF.

The table lists this clonotype with many counts. J is TRBJ1-5 and V is TRBV19; TRBD1 matches at 9 bases. Per the germline V gene, CDR1 is LNHDA and CDR2 is SQIVND (reference sequence). This CDR3 comprises 15 residues. J was trimmed by 7 bases and V by 4 bases; bases with no gene match: 8. CDR3 region: CASSREGQGRQPQHF. The CDR3 DNA is TGTGCCAGTAGTAGGGAGGGACAGGGCAGGCAGCCCCAGCATTTT.

Ten or more counts support this clonotype. V is TRBV20-1 and J is TRBJ2-1, with no clear D. This CDR3 has 13 amino acids. The ends were cut back, 4 bases at V and 6 bases at J, with 13 bases in the middle. In germline, CDR1 is DFQATT, CDR2 SNEGSKA (reference sequence). CDR3 region: CSANRGAGNEQFF. DNA of the CDR3: TGCAGTGCTAACCGCGGTGCCGGCAATGAGCAGTTCTTC.

This clonotype was found a few times. The CDR3 bases are TGTGCCAGCAGTAGGACGGGGCGGGCCTACAATGAGCAGTTCTTC. As protein: CASSRTGRAYNEQFF. The chain links TRBV5-6 to TRBJ2-1, with D perhaps matching TRBD1 or TRBD2 (5 bases each). The V gene's germline CDR1 is SGHDT and CDR2 YYEEEE. The CDR3 consists of 15 residues. V was trimmed by 5 bases and J by 2 bases, leaving 14 bases between them. Full variable domain (rest looked up from reference TRBV5-6 and TRBJ2-1): DAGVTQSPTHLIKTRGQQVTLRCSPKSGHDTVSWYQQALGQGPQFIFQYYEEEERQRGNFPDRFSGHQFPNYSSELNVNALLLGDSALYLCASSRTGRAYNEQFFGPGTRLTVL.

This clonotype occurred many times. V gene TRBV24-1 combines with J gene TRBJ2-7; D is ambiguous. Looked up from germline, CDR1 is KGHDR and CDR2 is SFDVKD. V was shortened by 5 bases and J by 0 bases, with 10 bases between the two germline ends. This CDR3 is built from 14 residues. CDR3 nucleotides: TGTGCCACCAGTGGGGCGGAAAACTCCTACGAGCAGTACTTC. This translates into CATSGAENSYEQYF.

This clonotype was detected ten times or more. The genes are TRBV28 and TRBJ2-5; 11 bases align to TRBD2. The J segment lost 2 bases and the V segment lost 3 bases, leaving 2 bases of the junction unmatched. Germline assignment: CDR1 MDHEN and CDR2 SYDVKM. The CDR3 sequence is 15 residues long. The CDR3 nucleotides read TGTGCCAGCAGTTTGTCTAGCGGGAGGCAAGAGACCCAGTACTTC. Translation gives CASSLSSGRQETQYF.

V gene TRBV4-3 combines with J gene TRBJ2-7, with D tentatively TRBD1 (5 bases). Looked up from germline, CDR1 is LGHNA and CDR2 is YSLEER. Trimming took off 0 bases at V and 2 bases at J, with 14 bases between the two ends. The CDR3 totals 16 residues. The CDR3 sequence is CASSQDNGRVAYEQYF. For the CDR3, the DNA is TGCGCCAGCAGCCAAGATAACGGCAGGGTGGCCTACGAGCAGTACTTC.

This clonotype occurred many times. The V call is TRBV20-1, the J call TRBJ2-7, with a weak D call TRBD2 (5 bases). The CDR3 length is 10 residues. Germline V CDR1 and CDR2: DFQATT, SNEGSKA (reference sequence). With 5 bases removed from V and 4 bases from J, the gap between germline ends came to 6 bases. The CDR3 bases are TGCAGTGCTGGGAGATACGAGCAGTACTTC. Amino acids: CSAGRYEQYF.

This clonotype was seen many times. V is TRBV13 and J is TRBJ2-3; 10 positions match TRBD2. The junction had 13 bases not matched to a gene; V was cut back by 5 bases and J by 5 bases. The V gene's germline CDR1 is PRHDT and CDR2 FYEKMQ (reference sequence). The CDR3 length is 17 residues. The CDR3 here is CASSPIAGGLWGDTQYF. In DNA, the CDR3 is TGTGCCAGCAGCCCAATAGCGGGAGGCCTATGGGGAGATACGCAGTATTTT.

This clonotype was counted at least ten times. The CDR3 DNA is TGTGCCAGCAGTTACGCCCTCTCCTACGAGCAGTACTTC. Its protein is CASSYALSYEQYF. J is TRBJ2-7 and V is TRBV6-5; D gene uncertain. This CDR3 is built from 13 residues. CDR1 and CDR2 from the germline V gene are MNHEY and SVGAGI. V was shortened by 2 bases and J by 0 bases, with 5 bases between the two germline ends.

To note about this clonotype: A much more abundant neighbour one base away suggests this may be a read error. The chain recombines TRBV6-1 with TRBJ2-7; 7 bases agree with TRBD1. The CDR3 has 12 residues. Germline V lookup: CDR1 MNHNS, CDR2 SASEGT. The CDR3 DNA reads TGTGCCAGCAAATCGACAGGGTACGGGCAGTACTTC. Translation: CASKSTGYGQYF.

This clonotype showed up many times. This chain uses TRBV28 with TRBJ2-1; D tentatively reads TRBD1 or TRBD2 (5 bases each). Germline V gives CDR1 MDHEN, CDR2 SYDVKM. Trimming shortened V by 6 bases and J by 4 bases, and 16 bases separated the two germline ends. This CDR3 has 15 residues. CDR3 nucleotide sequence: TGTGCCAGCAGCCCCCCTAGAGGGGAGTACAATGAGCAGTTCTTC. It encodes CASSPPRGEYNEQFF.